What follows are 23 T cell receptor beta chains derived from one specimen sequenced in a study of post-analysis software for immune sequencing data. Study outcomes and limitations: A few TRBV segments (TRBV5-6, TRBV5-1 and TRBV20-1 among them) occurred more frequently in patients than in controls.

TCR beta libraries were prepared from cDNA with unique molecular identifiers. TCRdb passed the PCR reads through MiXCR, listing each CDR3 protein once. In the table there are roughly 650,000 distinct CDR3 sequences, approximately 59% of which are singletons. No antigens are known for them. Sequenced sample: blood. All receptors derive from a girl aged 2 to 10 with multiple sclerosis.

The genes are TRBV4-1 and TRBJ1-1, with a weak D call TRBD1 (5 bases). Trimming took 0 bases from V and 1 from J, leaving 12 bases between them. The CDR3 extends over 16 amino acids. The germline V gene encodes CDR1 MGHRA and CDR2 YSYEKL. The CDR3 DNA sequence: TGCGCCAGCAGCCAAGAACGTGGGGCTAAGAACACTGAAGCTTTCTTT. As protein: CASSQERGAKNTEAFF.

The V call is TRBV5-1, the J call TRBJ2-1; tentative D call: TRBD2 (6 bases). This CDR3 contains 13 residues. V gave up 8 bases and J gave up 8 bases, with 17 bases separating them. Germline V CDR1 and CDR2: SGHRS, YFSETQ. The CDR3 region has the DNA TGCGCCAGTCGAGGACTAACCCGACATGAGCAGTTCTTC. It codes for CASRGLTRHEQFF.

The gene calls are TRBV6-4 and TRBJ2-1; 9 bases map to TRBD2. Germline-derived CDR1 and CDR2 are MRHNA and SNTAGT. This CDR3 contains 17 residues. The V and J ends lost 6 bases and 2 bases, in that order; junction bases with no gene match: 11. This CDR3 is CASSRGVAGDTYNEQFF. The CDR3 bases are TGTGCCAGCAGCAGGGGGGTAGCGGGGGACACCTACAATGAGCAGTTCTTC.

The rearrangement uses TRBV10-2 and TRBJ1-2; D perhaps matches TRBD1 (5 bases). Germline lookup yields CDR1 WSHSY and CDR2 SAAADI. This CDR3 region has 13 residues. V dropped 0 bases and J dropped 6 bases, with 8 bases sitting between them. CDR3 nucleotide sequence: TGCGCCAGCAGTGAGTCGGGGCAGAATGGCTACACCTTC. Translating it yields CASSESGQNGYTF.

This clonotype was recorded a few times. This chain links TRBV10-3 with TRBJ2-1; possibly TRBD1 or TRBD2 for D (7 bases each). Trimming took 11 bases from V and 5 from J, leaving 22 bases between them. Per the germline V gene, CDR1 is ENHRY and CDR2 is SYGVKD. CDR3 length: 15 amino acids. The CDR3 spells CASRGDSGINNEQFF. The CDR3 DNA follows: TGTGCCTCCCGGGGGGACAGTGGGATTAACAATGAGCAGTTCTTC.

The gene calls are TRBV7-6 and TRBJ1-5, with D possibly matching TRBD1 (6 bases). Germline V gives CDR1 SGHVS, CDR2 FNYEAQ. V was cut by 5 bases and J by 7 bases, with 24 bases left in between. This CDR3 region has 17 residues. The DNA for the CDR3 is TGTGCCAGCAGCCCCGGGACATCCCCTCGGGGTATCCAGCCCCAGCATTTT. It translates to CASSPGTSPRGIQPQHF.

The chain employs TRBV29-1 and TRBJ2-7, with TRBD1 identical over 8 bases. Gene TRBJ2-4 matches the end of the DNA better, so the J call may be wrong. This CDR3 contains 14 residues. Germline V gives CDR1 SQVTM, CDR2 ANQGSEA. This chain's CDR3 is CSGSPPGGRGIQYF. Here the CDR3 DNA reads TGCAGCGGGTCACCTCCAGGGGGCCGCGGCATTCAGTACTTC.

This rearrangement joins TRBV20-1 to TRBJ2-3, with no clear D. Deletions cut 0 bases from V and 2 bases from J, with 9 bases between. The V gene's germline CDR1 is DFQATT and CDR2 SNEGSKA (reference sequence). This CDR3 has 14 residues. The CDR3 reads CSAREPGLTDTQYF. Here the CDR3 DNA reads TGCAGTGCTAGAGAACCAGGTCTCACAGATACGCAGTATTTT.

This chain connects TRBV11-2 to TRBJ2-7, with D perhaps TRBD1 or TRBD2 (7 bases each). TRBJ2-5 explains the end of the DNA better; the J call may be wrong. Germline-derived CDR1 and CDR2 are SGHAT and FQNNGV. The CDR3 consists of 14 residues. The DNA for the CDR3 is TGTGCCAGCAGCACCCTCAGGGGGGAGGGGACCCAGTACTTC. Translation gives CASSTLRGEGTQYF.

The V call is TRBV24-1, the J call TRBJ2-3, with D perhaps TRBD1 (6 bases). The germline V and J ends were trimmed by 4 bases and 6 bases, with 10 bases remaining between them. The germline V gene encodes CDR1 KGHDR and CDR2 SFDVKD. The CDR3 length is 13 residues. Written as DNA, the CDR3 is TGTGCCACCAGTGAGGGCGACAGGGATACGCAGTATTTT. Its translation is CATSEGDRDTQYF.

The rearrangement joins TRBV15 to TRBJ1-2, with D unclear. CDR1 and CDR2 from the germline V gene are LNHNV and YYDKDF (reference sequence). The V gene lost 0 bases and the J gene lost 1 base, with 12 bases spanning the gap. CDR3 length: 16 residues. DNA of the CDR3: TGTGCCACCAGCAGAGATCTCGGCAGCCTTAACTATGGCTACACCTTC. As protein: CATSRDLGSLNYGYTF.

The genes are TRBV20-1 and TRBJ2-3; possibly TRBD1 for D (6 bases). The CDR3 sequence is 15 residues long. Trimming removed 6 bases at V and 3 bases at J, with 19 bases between. Germline loops: CDR1 DFQATT, CDR2 SNEGSKA (reference sequence). The CDR3: CSASEQGFGTDTQYF. The CDR3 DNA is TGCAGTGCCAGTGAACAGGGTTTCGGAACAGATACGCAGTATTTT.

This chain links TRBV12-3 or TRBV12-4 with TRBJ2-3; D unclear. V lost 1 base and J lost 1, with 6 bases in between. There are 14 residues in the CDR3. Here the CDR3 reads CASSLVWGTDTQYF. Written as DNA, the CDR3 is TGTGCCAGCAGTTTAGTTTGGGGCACAGATACGCAGTATTTT.

The chain uses TRBV20-1 and TRBJ1-2; no clear D. Trimming shortened V by 0 bases and J by 4 bases, and 15 bases separated the two germline ends. Germline assignment: CDR1 DFQATT and CDR2 SNEGSKA (reference sequence). The CDR3 has 15 residues. CDR3 bases: TGCAGTGCTAGAGATCTTGGGAGGTCCATCTATGGCTACACCTTC. It encodes CSARDLGRSIYGYTF.

The chain employs TRBV10-3 and TRBJ1-2, with 7 positions matching TRBD1. V dropped 2 bases and J dropped 4; count of bases not matched to a gene: 4. Germline loops: CDR1 ENHRY, CDR2 SYGVKD. This CDR3 has 14 residues. CDR3 nucleotides: TGTGCCATCAGTGAGAACGACAGGGCCTATGGCTACACCTTC. Its translation is CAISENDRAYGYTF.

This rearrangement joins TRBV29-1 to TRBJ2-7; 7 bases line up with TRBD1. The CDR3 runs to 16 residues. Losses at the gene ends were 6 bases for V and 1 base for J; bases not matched to a gene: 15. Germline V CDR1 and CDR2: SQVTM, ANQGSEA. In DNA, the CDR3 is TGCAGCGTCTCACTTCCCAACAGGGGCCCTTCCTACGAGCAGTACTTC. Translating it yields CSVSLPNRGPSYEQYF.

The chain carries TRBV3-1 and TRBJ1-6; possible D gene TRBD1, 5 bases. V was trimmed by 0 bases and J by 10 bases, leaving 10 bases between them. The CDR3 covers 14 residues. In germline, CDR1 is LGHDT, CDR2 YNNKEL (reference sequence). The CDR3 spells CASSQDWGRSPLHF. The CDR3 DNA reads as TGTGCCAGCAGCCAAGATTGGGGCAGATCACCCCTCCACTTT.

This clonotype was counted between two and nine times. The J gene is TRBJ2-1, the V gene TRBV11-2; the match to TRBD1 covers 7 bases. The CDR3 totals 16 residues. V was clipped by 4 bases and J by 5 bases; unmatched bases: 11. Looked up from germline, CDR1 is SGHAT and CDR2 is FQNNGV. CDR3 loop: CASSSHIRTGDNEQFF. The CDR3 coding sequence is TGTGCCAGCAGCTCCCATATCAGAACAGGGGACAATGAGCAGTTCTTC.

The chain links TRBV3-1 to TRBJ2-4; unclear D gene. Deletions cut 0 bases from V and 1 base from J, with 13 bases between. Germline lookup yields CDR1 LGHDT and CDR2 YNNKEL (reference sequence). This CDR3 spans 17 amino acids. The CDR3 loop is CASSQDLGQNAKNIQYF. In DNA form, the CDR3 reads TGTGCCAGCAGCCAAGATCTAGGGCAGAACGCCAAAAACATTCAGTACTTC. Drawing the rest from reference TRBV3-1 and TRBJ2-4, the complete variable domain is DTAVSQTPKYLVTQMGNDKSIKCEQNLGHDTMYWYKQDSKKFLKIMFSYNNKELIINETVPNRFSPKSPDKAHLNLHINSLELGDSAVYFCASSQDLGQNAKNIQYFGAGTRLSVL.

CDR3 sequence: CASSQGTGKGGYTF. The DNA for the CDR3 is TGTGCCAGCAGCCAAGGGACAGGCAAAGGTGGCTACACCTTC. The genes are TRBV3-1 and TRBJ1-2, with 7 bases matching TRBD1. The ends lost 1 base at V and 7 bases at J; junction bases unmatched: 6. Germline lookup yields CDR1 LGHDT and CDR2 YNNKEL (reference sequence). CDR3 length: 14 amino acids.

This chain uses TRBV5-1 with TRBJ2-7, with D perhaps being TRBD1 or TRBD2 (5 bases each). CDR1 and CDR2 (germline): SGHRS, YFSETQ. The V and J ends lost 7 bases and 5 bases respectively, with 19 bases between them. The CDR3 consists of 14 residues. CDR3 sequence reads: CASGDGLTDHEQYF. As DNA, the CDR3 is TGCGCCAGCGGGGACGGACTTACGGACCACGAGCAGTACTTC.

This clonotype showed up just a few times. The chain uses TRBV6-1 and TRBJ1-2, with 10 bases that match TRBD1. Germline V CDR1 and CDR2: MNHNS, SASEGT. The ends lost 6 bases at V and 1 base at J; junction bases unmatched: 17. The CDR3 consists of 19 residues. CDR3 sequence: CASSFNTGTGASYNYGYTF. Here the CDR3 DNA reads TGTGCCAGCAGCTTCAACACCGGGACAGGGGCCTCTTATAACTATGGCTACACCTTC.

This clonotype was detected a few times. V and J are TRBV7-3 and TRBJ2-3, with D perhaps matching TRBD1 (6 bases). The V end was cut by 4 bases, the J end by 2 bases, with 13 bases between. The CDR3 covers 15 residues. Germline loops: CDR1 SGHTA, CDR2 FQGTGA. The CDR3 protein is CASSSGTQVTDTQYF. For the CDR3, the DNA is TGTGCCAGCAGCTCCGGGACACAAGTCACAGATACGCAGTATTTT.